The 2 T cell receptor beta chains reported below all come from one sample, sequenced in a study of blood T cell repertoires in COVID-19. Measured with immunoSEQ multiplex PCR; TCRdb has only the in-frame clones, and not every one. The table shows some 220,000 clones, with around 86% occurring only once. The sample comprised PBMCs or T cells enriched from blood (not recorded which). The origin of the receptors is a woman in her forties with acute COVID-19.

The chain employs TRBV24-1 and TRBJ2-1; a possible D gene is TRBD1 (6 bases). Between the trimmed V and J ends, which lost 7 bases and 8 bases, there was a span of 14 bases. This CDR3 is 13 amino acids long. Germline values: CDR1 KGHDR, CDR2 SFDVKD. The DNA of the CDR3 is TGTGCCACCAGCCGTGACAGGATCGATGAGCAGTTCTTC. Translated, it gives CATSRDRIDEQFF.

The chain is built from TRBV7-9 and TRBJ1-1, with D possibly being TRBD1 (5 bases). This CDR3 is 15 amino acids long. CDR1 is SEHNR, CDR2 FQNEAQ, per germline (reference sequence). Trimming removed 4 bases from V and 1 base from J, with 13 bases in between. In DNA form, the CDR3 reads TGTGCCAGCAGCTACGGGGGGACTTCGAACACTGAAGCTTTCTTT. Protein: CASSYGGTSNTEAFF.